This TCR beta chain derives from a study of metastatic and nonmetastatic thyroid tumors (TCRdb year 2020). With regard to the full study: For patients with malignant and with benign thyroid disease, the researchers compared repertoires between peripheral blood samples and tumor or nodule tissue samples.

This clone came up many times. No cognate antigen has been identified for it. No base-level quality is on record; no much larger clone is a single base apart. The germline V gene sets CDR1 to SGDLS and CDR2 to YYNGEE. The V end gives up 4 bases and the J end 8 bases, leaving 15 bases in the junction not matched to a gene. Taken from cysteine to phenylalanine, the CDR3 has 17 residues. The retained sequence is limited to the CDR3, 51 bases, with the frame set at the first base. The protocol used for the library was PCR. Sequencing used an Illumina HiSeq 4000. High-throughput sequencing was used to profile the CDR3 region of the TCR beta-chain in every patient. As for the original processing: The researchers built a classifier to tell apart papillary thyroid cancer patients with distant metastasis, based on CDR3 differences among clinicopathological groups. To measure repertoire diversity the researchers used the Shannon index, while the Morisita-Horn index served to gauge how similar the tumor and blood repertoires were. Through fastp at Q25 and MiXCR, TCRdb rebuilt clones from the public reads, retaining in-frame beta chains. These V and J calls originate from TCRdb's pipeline instead of the authors' own analysis. The sample yields around 20,000 clones; about 11% were counted once. 7.6% of the sample is held by the ten biggest clonotypes.

Paper-wide results and their limitations: TCR beta diversity was reported as significantly higher in malignant tumors than in benign nodules, in both blood and tumor samples.

No treatment had been received by any patient before thyroid surgery. Using T-cell receptor beta sequencing, the study looked back at clinical samples from patients collected from the early 2010s to the late 2010s. Source material: blood. The chain uses TRBV9 and TRBJ1-6, with 7 bases aligning to TRBD1. The sequence came from a female donor with papillary thyroid cancer or a benign thyroid nodule (not recorded which). Some clones in this sample may be carry-over from other donors' samples. This receptor has the CDR3 CASSTRTNRGRDSPLHF. The bases are TGTGCCAGCAGCACTCGAACCAACAGGGGTAGGGATTCACCCCTCCACTTT.